This paragraph reports one T cell receptor (beta chain). The target antigen is unknown. A read error is possible here, since a much larger clone lies one base away. Time point noted: sample taken at primary tumor resection. No cells were sorted before sequencing. The whole RNA sequenced was extracted from tumor, nontumor lung or frozen PBMC. Donation came from 70 or so patients with untreated early-stage non-small cell lung cancer. This record belongs to a study of spatial heterogeneity in lung cancer. Study-wide background: Detected sequences consistently included more beta-chain ones than alpha-chain ones. An average of more than ten raw reads was observed per unique TCR and UMI combination.

Notes on the study in general: Follow-up blood showed ubiquitous expanded tumor TCRs less than blood at resection did.

Using its own MiXCR run on the 5' RACE reads, TCRdb lists one record per CDR3 protein. The sample consists of some 83,000 distinct CDR3 sequences, approximately 21% of them appearing once. This CDR3 contains 12 residues. Looked up from germline, CDR1 is ENHRY and CDR2 is SYGVKD. Trimming removed 10 bases from V and 1 base from J, with 7 bases in between. The rearrangement links TRBV10-3 to TRBJ2-2, with no clear D. The sample here was PBMCs, taken at surgery. This TCR came from a male donor with early-stage non-small cell lung cancer. CDR3 sequence reads: CATAENTGELFF. In DNA form, the CDR3 reads TGTGCCACCGCTGAGAACACCGGGGAGCTGTTTTTT.